One and the same sample provided the 28 T cell receptor beta chains below, sequenced in a study of blood T cells in healthy people across ages. Together with a sample-barcoded 5' primer, a J-beta primer mix was included in a second PCR lasting 7 to 11 cycles. TCRdb reanalysed the 5' RACE reads using MiXCR and keeps one entry per CDR3 protein. Of 700,000 to 900,000 distinct CDR3 sequences listed, around 24% are singletons. The same sample was also studied in work on T cells of mothers and their children.

The sequencing input was blood. The source of these receptors is a boy younger than 18 in good health.

There are a few counts of this clonotype. V and J are TRBV12-3 or TRBV12-4 and TRBJ1-2; no clear D gene. This CDR3 has 15 residues. The germline V and J ends were trimmed by 4 bases and 0 bases, with 12 bases remaining between them. The CDR3 is CASSSSTDTNYGYTF. CDR3 DNA: TGTGCCAGCAGTTCTTCTACGGATACTAACTATGGCTACACCTTC.

The CDR3 DNA is TGCGCCAGCAGCTTGAGGAGTGGACAGGGGTATGGCTACACCTTC. Protein: CASSLRSGQGYGYTF. This chain uses TRBV5-1 with TRBJ1-2; 9 nucleotides align to TRBD1. CDR3 length: 15 amino acids. The germline CDR1 and CDR2 sequences are SGHRS and YFSETQ. J was trimmed by 5 bases and V by 1 base; bases with no gene match: 6.

This clonotype occurred a few times. V and J are TRBV6-1 and TRBJ1-4, with TRBD1 as a possible D gene (6 bases). The CDR3 has 15 residues. The germline V gene has CDR1 MNHNS and CDR2 SASEGT. V shed 6 bases and J shed 4 bases, with 15 bases lying between them. The CDR3 reads CASSRGGADNEKLFF. The DNA for the CDR3 is TGTGCCAGCAGCCGAGGGGGGGCGGATAATGAAAAACTGTTTTTT.

This rearrangement joins TRBV11-2 to TRBJ1-1, with D possibly matching TRBD1 (5 bases). The CDR3 loop spans 15 amino acids. The ends were cut back, 1 base at V and 0 bases at J, with 9 bases in the middle. Germline values: CDR1 SGHAT, CDR2 FQNNGV. CDR3 DNA: TGTGCCAGCAGCTTAGGTAACAGGTTGAACACTGAAGCTTTCTTT. This gives the protein CASSLGNRLNTEAFF.

The rearrangement links TRBV24-1 to TRBJ2-3, with 8 bases fitting TRBD1. V shed 6 bases and J 2 bases; nucleotides not matched to a gene: 9. Germline V lookup: CDR1 KGHDR, CDR2 SFDVKD. The CDR3 runs to 16 residues. This CDR3 is CATSTTGAHSTDTQYF. Written as DNA, the CDR3 is TGTGCCACCAGTACGACAGGGGCCCACTCCACAGATACGCAGTATTTT.

The rearrangement uses TRBV28 and TRBJ1-2; D uncertain. Trimming left V 1 base short and J 7 bases short, with 7 bases between. The CDR3 is made up of 12 amino acids. Germline CDR1 reads MDHEN; CDR2 reads SYDVKM. CDR3 bases: TGTGCCAGCAGTTTATTCGTGGGTGGCTACACCTTC. It yields the protein CASSLFVGGYTF.

This clonotype turned up a few times. The rearrangement links TRBV18 to TRBJ2-1, with 8 bases that match TRBD2. V dropped 5 bases and J dropped 2; count of bases not matched to a gene: 8. CDR1 KGHSH and CDR2 LQKENI come from the germline V gene. The CDR3 has 16 amino acids. The CDR3 nucleotides are TGTGCCAGCTCAGGGGCGAGCGGGGGACCCTACAATGAGCAGTTCTTC. Encoded protein: CASSGASGGPYNEQFF.

This clonotype was seen a handful of times. The J gene is TRBJ2-5, the V gene TRBV20-1; TRBD2 agrees at 11 bases. Unmatched junction bases numbered 12, after V lost 5 bases and J lost 7 bases. The CDR3 length is 15 residues. The germline CDR1 and CDR2 sequences are DFQATT and SNEGSKA (reference sequence). CDR3 sequence: CSADRSSGGPWTQYF. CDR3 DNA sequence: TGCAGTGCTGACCGGTCTAGCGGGGGGCCGTGGACCCAGTACTTC.

This clonotype was observed many times. This rearrangement joins TRBV7-3 to TRBJ2-7; weak D call: TRBD2 (5 bases). V lost 0 bases and J 6 bases, leaving 18 bases between the germline ends. The CDR3 runs to 16 residues. The V gene's germline CDR1 is SGHTA and CDR2 FQGTGA. CDR3 sequence: CASSLTSTGRTGEQYF. The CDR3 bases are TGTGCCAGCAGCTTAACCTCGACGGGAAGGACCGGCGAGCAGTACTTC.

This clonotype was detected a few times. The J gene is TRBJ1-2, the V gene TRBV4-3; 9 bases fit TRBD1. The CDR3 runs to 16 residues. Germline V gene data show CDR1 as LGHNA and CDR2 as YSLEER. J was trimmed by 6 bases and V by 2 bases; bases with no gene match: 10. The CDR3 is CASSQNPTGGEDGYTF. The CDR3 bases are TGCGCCAGCAGCCAAAACCCGACAGGGGGAGAGGATGGCTACACCTTC.

There are a few counts of this clonotype. The rearrangement links TRBV3-1 to TRBJ1-1; 8 positions agree with TRBD1. CDR3 length: 14 amino acids. CDR1 is LGHDT and CDR2 is YNNKEL in the germline V gene (reference sequence). The ends lost 3 bases at V and 7 bases at J; junction bases unmatched: 7. The CDR3 nucleotides read TGTGCCAGCAGCCAGCCGGACAGGGACAGTGAAGCTTTCTTT. Its translation is CASSQPDRDSEAFF. Using reference TRBV3-1 and TRBJ1-1 for the parts outside the CDR3, the full variable domain is DTAVSQTPKYLVTQMGNDKSIKCEQNLGHDTMYWYKQDSKKFLKIMFSYNNKELIINETVPNRFSPKSPDKAHLNLHINSLELGDSAVYFCASSQPDRDSEAFFGQGTRLTVV.

The sample holds many counts of this clonotype. The gene calls are TRBV7-2 and TRBJ2-1, with 9 bases aligning to TRBD1. This CDR3 comprises 15 residues. Germline V gives CDR1 SGHTA, CDR2 FQGNSA. V lost 0 bases and J lost 4; bases outside the gene matches: 1. CDR3 DNA: TGTGCCAGCAGCTTAGCGGGACAGGGTTACAATGAGCAGTTCTTC. Its translation: CASSLAGQGYNEQFF.

The J gene is TRBJ2-5, the V gene TRBV4-1; D is unresolved. The last part of the DNA fits TRBJ2-7 better; the J call may be wrong. In germline, CDR1 is MGHRA, CDR2 YSYEKL. The CDR3 totals 15 residues. The CDR3 region has the DNA TGCGCCAGCAGCCAAGATAACACGGAGAGCTACGAGCAGTACTTC. Its protein is CASSQDNTESYEQYF.

Written as DNA, the CDR3 is TGCAGTGCCCCACGTCGAGAGAGCGGGGTAAGGGTCGACGAGCAGTACTTC. Protein product: CSAPRRESGVRVDEQYF. V is TRBV20-1 and J is TRBJ2-7; 7 nucleotides agree with TRBD2. The CDR3 covers 17 residues. Trimming cost V 6 bases and J 5 bases; bases outside gene matches: 22. CDR1 is DFQATT and CDR2 is SNEGSKA in the germline V gene (reference sequence).

The chain has TRBV20-1 and TRBJ1-4; possible D gene TRBD1, 5 bases. Per germline, CDR1 DFQATT and CDR2 SNEGSKA (reference sequence). The V end lost 6 bases, the J end lost 8 bases, and 28 bases lay between the germline ends. This CDR3 is built from 17 residues. CDR3 bases: TGCAGTGCCTCGCCCGCGGATTCGAGGGGCACTGGGGAAAAACTGTTTTTT. Translating gives CSASPADSRGTGEKLFF.

Only a few counts were recorded for this clonotype. The missing conserved phenylalanine or tryptophan at the end of this CDR3 makes a read error likely. The V and J genes are TRBV12-3 or TRBV12-4 and TRBJ2-5; 9 bases are shared with TRBD2. This CDR3 comprises 14 residues. The V gene end was trimmed by 3 bases and the J gene end by 4 bases; junction bases not matched to a gene: 3. CDR3 sequence (DNA): TGTGCCAGCAGTTTGGCGGGGGGGCGAGAGACCCAGTACCTC. It translates to CASSLAGGRETQYL.

This clonotype was seen only a few times. The chain couples TRBV6-5 to TRBJ2-2; 8 nucleotides agree with TRBD1. Germline CDR1 reads MNHEY; CDR2 reads SVGAGI. This CDR3 contains 17 residues. The J segment lost 6 bases and the V segment lost 0 bases, leaving 9 bases of the junction unmatched. CDR3 region: CASSYSTGGPSAGELFF. CDR3 bases: TGTGCCAGCAGTTACTCTACAGGGGGTCCCTCCGCCGGGGAGCTGTTTTTT.

The chain has TRBV4-2 and TRBJ2-3; 9 bases line up with TRBD2. This CDR3 contains 16 residues. Per germline, CDR1 LGHNA and CDR2 YNFKEQ. V shed 0 bases and J 4 bases; nucleotides not matched to a gene: 5. CDR3 bases: TGTGCCAGCAGCCAAGAAGCGGGGGGTCAGGCAGATACGCAGTATTTT. This translates into CASSQEAGGQADTQYF.

Only a few counts were recorded for this clonotype. CDR3: CASSLLQGKLFF. CDR3 DNA sequence: TGTGCCAGCAGTTTACTCCAGGGTAAACTGTTTTTT. The J gene is TRBJ1-4, the V gene TRBV27; D is possibly TRBD1 (5 bases). Germline CDR1 MNHEY, CDR2 SMNVEV (reference sequence). V lost 2 bases and J 11 bases, leaving 9 bases between the germline ends. This CDR3 comprises 12 residues.

This clonotype has at least ten counts. Mismatch with germline at one junction end may stem from a read error. The DNA for the CDR3 is TGTGCCAGCACTGAACTAGCAAATGAGCAGTTCTTC. Translation: CASTELANEQFF. This chain uses TRBV6-1 with TRBJ2-1; a possible D gene is TRBD2 (6 bases). This CDR3 comprises 12 residues. Germline values: CDR1 MNHNS, CDR2 SASEGT.

J is TRBJ2-3 and V is TRBV28; TRBD1 might be the D (6 bases). The CDR3 has 15 residues. V lost 5 bases to trimming and J lost 2 bases, with 14 bases between them. The germline gives CDR1 MDHEN, CDR2 SYDVKM. DNA of the CDR3: TGTGCCAGCAGTGCACTAGTGGGGGCCACAGATACGCAGTATTTT. Translated, it gives CASSALVGATDTQYF.

Only a few counts were recorded for this clonotype. V is TRBV14 and J is TRBJ2-1, with D possibly TRBD2 on 6 matching bases. The DNA end lines up better with TRBJ2-7; the J call may be wrong. The CDR3 has 16 amino acids. The germline CDR1 and CDR2 sequences are SGHDN and FVKESK. This CDR3 is CASNRPGLAASYEQYF. CDR3 DNA: TGTGCCAGCAACCGACCCGGATTAGCGGCTTCCTACGAGCAGTACTTC.

The chain joins TRBV28 to TRBJ2-7; 8 positions agree with TRBD2. The CDR3 contains 14 residues. V dropped 4 bases and J dropped 0; count of bases not matched to a gene: 2. CDR1 is MDHEN, CDR2 SYDVKM, per germline. The CDR3 nucleotides are TGTGCCAGCAGTTACGGGACTAGCTCCTACGAGCAGTACTTC. Translation: CASSYGTSSYEQYF.

To note about this clonotype: The junction and the germline gene differ at one end; a read error may be behind it. J is TRBJ2-2 and V is TRBV7-7; D assignment may be TRBD1 or TRBD2 (5 bases each). The V gene's germline CDR1 is SSHAT and CDR2 FNYEAQ (reference sequence). The CDR3 contains 13 residues. CDR3 residues: CASSLQGPGDLFF. The CDR3 nucleotides read TGTGCCAGCAGCCTTCAGGGTCCCGGGGATCTGTTTTTT.

This clonotype was detected only a few times. The chain joins TRBV20-1 to TRBJ1-4; 10 positions match TRBD1. The CDR3 spans 15 residues. The ends lost 3 bases at V and 8 bases at J; junction bases unmatched: 9. Germline-derived CDR1 and CDR2 are DFQATT and SNEGSKA (reference sequence). CDR3 sequence (DNA): TGCAGTGCTAGCCTAGCCGGGACAGGGGCCGAAAAACTGTTTTTT. It translates to CSASLAGTGAEKLFF.

This chain connects TRBV29-1 to TRBJ2-5; tentative D call: TRBD1 (6 bases). Germline CDR1 is SQVTM and CDR2 is ANQGSEA. The CDR3 length is 13 residues. Trimming cost V 5 bases and J 3 bases, with 13 bases left between them. CDR3 sequence: CSVSDRLKETQYF. In nucleotides, the CDR3 is TGCAGCGTTTCTGACAGGCTTAAAGAGACCCAGTACTTC.

The CDR3 reads CSADRSSGNTIYF. The CDR3 DNA reads as TGCAGCGCGGACAGGTCCTCTGGAAACACCATATATTTT. V gene TRBV29-1 combines with J gene TRBJ1-3; 7 bases align to TRBD1. CDR1 is SQVTM and CDR2 is ANQGSEA in the germline V gene. CDR3 length: 13 residues. V was clipped by 7 bases and J by 0 bases; unmatched bases: 3.

In its sample, this clonotype was seen a few times. V and J are TRBV5-5 and TRBJ1-4; D not resolved. With 4 bases removed from V and 8 bases from J, the gap between germline ends came to 9 bases. Germline V CDR1 and CDR2: SGHKS, YYEKEE (reference sequence). The CDR3 extends over 12 amino acids. The CDR3 nucleotides read TGTGCCAGCAGCCCCGCTCGAGAAAAACTGTTTTTT. Its translation: CASSPAREKLFF.